These 27 T cell receptor beta chains originate from one sample sequenced in a study of PD-L1 blockade in urothelial cancer. Clones were read by immunoSEQ multiplex PCR, and TCRdb kept only the in-frame ones, dropping some. The table has 75,000 to 90,000 clones, around 80% seen once; the top ten hold over 7.5%. Sequencing was performed on PBMCs, taken around atezolizumab (anti-PD-L1) treatment. These receptors were obtained from a man between 65 and 85 years old with urothelial cancer.

This clone has a single count. The chain joins TRBV13 to TRBJ2-7, with 14 bases aligning to TRBD2. J gave up 5 bases and V 5 bases, and 11 bases lay outside the gene matches. Germline V CDR1 and CDR2: PRHDT, FYEKMQ (reference sequence). The CDR3 contains 17 residues. Here the CDR3 DNA reads TGTGCCAGCAGCCCCTGGGGACTAGCGGGGGTTTCCCACGAGCAGTACTTC. Protein product: CASSPWGLAGVSHEQYF.

The chain carries TRBV9 and TRBJ2-1; D may be TRBD2 (5 bases). Trimming stripped 0 bases from V and 6 bases from J, with 10 bases between. CDR1 SGDLS and CDR2 YYNGEE come from the germline V gene. The CDR3 extends over 14 amino acids. The CDR3 DNA is TGTGCCAGCAGCGTAGAGAGGGAGAGCAATGAGCAGTTCTTC. Translating it yields CASSVERESNEQFF.

This clone is a singleton in its sample. J is TRBJ2-7 and V is TRBV7-8; no definite D call. Trimming removed 5 bases at V and 1 base at J, with 6 bases between. CDR1 and CDR2 from the germline V gene are SGHVS and FQNEAQ. This CDR3 region has 12 residues. In DNA, the CDR3 is TGTGCCAGCAGCCCAATTTCCTACGAGCAGTACTTC. This sequence encodes CASSPISYEQYF.

The V call is TRBV7-2, the J call TRBJ2-7; 9 bases align to TRBD2. The germline V gene encodes CDR1 SGHTA and CDR2 FQGNSA. This CDR3 has 15 residues. Trimming took 0 bases from V and 7 from J; bases not matched to a gene: 7. In DNA, the CDR3 is TGTGCCAGCAGCTTAGCCCCTAGCGGGACGGGGGAGCAGTACTTC. It specifies CASSLAPSGTGEQYF.

The chain uses TRBV7-9 and TRBJ2-2, with a possible D match to TRBD1 (5 bases). Germline V gives CDR1 SEHNR, CDR2 FQNEAQ (reference sequence). This CDR3 contains 15 residues. V was pared by 7 bases and J by 0 bases, with 12 bases between. CDR3 sequence reads: CASNWGSPNTGELFF. CDR3 sequence (DNA): TGTGCCAGCAACTGGGGCAGCCCGAACACCGGGGAGCTGTTTTTT.

The genes are TRBV7-2 and TRBJ2-3; TRBD2 is a possible D gene (5 bases). Trimming cost V 5 bases and J 2 bases, with 8 bases left between them. The CDR3 spans 13 residues. Germline V gene data show CDR1 as SGHTA and CDR2 as FQGNSA. CDR3 DNA sequence: TGTGCCAGCAGCACTAGTTTCACAGATACGCAGTATTTT. Encoded protein: CASSTSFTDTQYF.

This clone was counted once. The chain links TRBV6-5 to TRBJ2-2; a weak D match, TRBD1 (5 bases). This CDR3 is built from 13 residues. Germline V gene sequence: CDR1 MNHEY, CDR2 SVGAGI. Deletions cut 6 bases from V and 5 bases from J, with 10 bases between. The CDR3 coding sequence is TGTGCCAGCAGCCAGGGAAAGACCGGGGAGCTGTTTTTT. It yields the protein CASSQGKTGELFF.

This clone showed up just a few times. This rearrangement joins TRBV2 to TRBJ2-4; 7 bases match TRBD1. This CDR3 is built from 15 residues. J lost 2 bases, V lost 4 bases, and 5 bases had no gene match. The V gene's germline CDR1 is SNHLY and CDR2 FYNNEI. CDR3 nucleotide sequence: TGTGCCAGCAGTGGAAGGGGGCCGACCAAAAACATTCAGTACTTC. Its protein is CASSGRGPTKNIQYF.

The CDR3 reads CASSPPAQGATNEKLFF. The CDR3 nucleotides are TGTGCCAGCTCACCACCGGCACAGGGAGCAACTAATGAAAAACTGTTTTTT. The chain uses TRBV18 and TRBJ1-4; perhaps TRBD1 as D (6 bases). Trimming shortened V by 0 bases and J by 0 bases, and 11 bases separated the two germline ends. Germline V gene data show CDR1 as KGHSH and CDR2 as LQKENI. CDR3 size: 17 residues.

The chain combines TRBV6-5 with TRBJ1-5; weak D call: TRBD1 (6 bases). Trimming cost V 2 bases and J 7 bases, with 12 bases left between them. CDR1 and CDR2 (germline): MNHEY, SVGAGI. The CDR3 sequence is 14 residues long. Here the CDR3 reads CASSYAAGVQPQHF. For the CDR3, the DNA is TGTGCCAGCAGTTACGCGGCAGGGGTGCAGCCCCAGCATTTT.

The chain has TRBV6-5 and TRBJ1-3; D ambiguous. Deletions cut 2 bases from V and 0 bases from J, with 8 bases between. The germline V gene has CDR1 MNHEY and CDR2 SVGAGI. The CDR3 has 15 amino acids. CDR3 bases: TGTGCCAGCAGTTACGGGCAAAACTCTGGAAACACCATATATTTT. Protein product: CASSYGQNSGNTIYF.

The genes are TRBV5-6 and TRBJ2-1; D is possibly TRBD1 (6 bases). The germline V gene has CDR1 SGHDT and CDR2 YYEEEE. This CDR3 region has 15 residues. Trimming took 3 bases from V and 1 from J, leaving 11 bases between them. The CDR3 region has the DNA TGTGCCAGCAGCTCCTACAGGGTATCCTACAATGAGCAGTTCTTC. Translating it yields CASSSYRVSYNEQFF.

This chain joins TRBV4-2 and TRBJ1-1; D perhaps matches TRBD1 (6 bases). Germline loops: CDR1 LGHNA, CDR2 YNFKEQ. The CDR3 runs to 15 residues. Trimming removed 0 bases from V and 4 bases from J, with 12 bases in between. The CDR3 loop is CASSQETGRGTEAFF. In nucleotides, the CDR3 is TGTGCCAGCAGCCAAGAGACAGGCAGAGGCACTGAAGCTTTCTTT.

The chain employs TRBV2 and TRBJ1-1; D call uncertain. CDR1 is SNHLY and CDR2 is FYNNEI in the germline V gene. V was shortened by 5 bases and J by 4 bases, with 11 bases between the two germline ends. The CDR3 extends over 13 amino acids. CDR3 loop: CASSPGWGTEAFF. In DNA form, the CDR3 reads TGTGCCAGCAGTCCGGGGTGGGGCACTGAAGCTTTCTTT.

J is TRBJ1-2 and V is TRBV10-2, with a possible D match to TRBD1 (6 bases). The CDR3 is made up of 12 amino acids. CDR1 is WSHSY and CDR2 is SAAADI in the germline V gene. Trimming cost V 8 bases and J 4 bases, with 11 bases left between them. CDR3 DNA: TGCGCCAGCGGAGACAGGTCCTATGGCTACACCTTC. Translation: CASGDRSYGYTF.

The chain has TRBV29-1 and TRBJ2-1; 13 bases line up with TRBD2. V was clipped by 8 bases and J by 2 bases; unmatched bases: 12. This CDR3 region has 17 residues. Germline CDR1 reads SQVTM; CDR2 reads ANQGSEA. The CDR3 here is CSLRLAGGPMPYNEQFF. CDR3 nucleotides: TGCAGCCTCCGACTAGCGGGAGGTCCTATGCCCTACAATGAGCAGTTCTTC.

The genes are TRBV19 and TRBJ2-1; D might be TRBD2 (5 bases). Trimming removed 3 bases at V and 6 bases at J, with 15 bases between. The CDR3 extends over 15 amino acids. Germline V gives CDR1 LNHDA, CDR2 SQIVND (reference sequence). DNA for the CDR3: TGTGCCAGTAGTATTATGGCTAGCAGAACCAATGAGCAGTTCTTC. Protein sequence: CASSIMASRTNEQFF.

In this sample, this clone turned up a few times. V usage is TRBV10-1 and J usage is TRBJ2-2, with 14 bases aligning to TRBD2. There are 20 residues in the CDR3. V gave up 0 bases and J gave up 1 base; unmatched junction bases: 7. Germline V gene lookup returns CDR1 WNHNN and CDR2 SYGVQD (reference sequence). This chain's CDR3 is CASSESDTGTSGRNTGELFF. The CDR3 DNA reads as TGCGCCAGCAGTGAGTCCGATACCGGGACTAGCGGGAGGAACACCGGGGAGCTGTTTTTT.

V and J are TRBV19 and TRBJ2-3; TRBD1 agrees at 7 bases. The CDR3 is 14 amino acids. Trimming removed 3 bases from V and 8 bases from J; junction bases left unmatched: 8. Germline CDR1 and CDR2: LNHDA and SQIVND (reference sequence). The CDR3 is CASSMQGVLGTQYF. The CDR3 region has the DNA TGTGCCAGTAGTATGCAGGGGGTACTGGGTACGCAGTATTTT.

The rearrangement uses TRBV5-6 and TRBJ2-3; 9 nucleotides line up with TRBD1. CDR3 length: 16 residues. Germline CDR1 is SGHDT and CDR2 is YYEEEE. The V segment lost 4 bases and the J segment 0 bases; nucleotides outside the gene matches: 6. The CDR3 is CASSLRTGVSTDTQYF. The CDR3 nucleotides are TGTGCCAGCAGCCTCCGGACAGGGGTTAGCACAGATACGCAGTATTTT.

For the CDR3, the DNA is TGTGCCAGTAGCTACTCTCGGACAGCGAACACTGAAGCTTTCTTT. Amino acid sequence: CASSYSRTANTEAFF. This chain links TRBV19 with TRBJ1-1, with a weak D call TRBD1 (6 bases). Per germline, CDR1 LNHDA and CDR2 SQIVND (reference sequence). The length of the CDR3 is 15 residues. V shed 6 bases and J shed 1 base, with 15 bases lying between them.

This chain connects TRBV5-8 to TRBJ2-2; D is tentatively TRBD1 or TRBD2 (5 bases each). V gave up 4 bases and J gave up 0 bases, with 13 bases separating them. This CDR3 comprises 16 residues. CDR1 SGHTS and CDR2 YDEGEE come from the germline V gene. CDR3 amino acids: CASSLGVDTNTGELFF. DNA of the CDR3: TGTGCCAGCAGCCTGGGGGTAGACACGAACACCGGGGAGCTGTTTTTT. The full variable domain, with the rest looked up from reference TRBV5-8 and TRBJ2-2, is EAGVTQSPTHLIKTRGQQATLRCSPISGHTSVYWYQQALGLGLQFLLWYDEGEERNRGNFPPRFSGRQFPNYSSELNVNALELEDSALYLCASSLGVDTNTGELFFGEGSRLTVL.

J is TRBJ2-7 and V is TRBV6-1, with D perhaps TRBD2 (5 bases). The ends were cut back, 8 bases at V and 0 bases at J, with 11 bases in the middle. Germline V gene sequence: CDR1 MNHNS, CDR2 SASEGT. The length of the CDR3 is 13 residues. The CDR3 region has the DNA TGTGCCAGCCAAAATCGGGGCTCCTACGAGCAGTACTTC. Translation: CASQNRGSYEQYF.

The chain is built from TRBV4-3 and TRBJ2-7; D gene uncertain. CDR1 is LGHNA and CDR2 is YSLEER in the germline V gene. The V gene lost 0 bases and the J gene lost 0 bases, with 6 bases spanning the gap. CDR3 size: 14 residues. The DNA of the CDR3 is TGCGCCAGCAGCCAAGATACCAGCTCCTACGAGCAGTACTTC. It encodes CASSQDTSSYEQYF.

The chain uses TRBV7-2 and TRBJ2-5; the match to TRBD1 covers 10 bases. This CDR3 is 16 amino acids long. With V trimmed by 7 bases and J by 4 bases, 12 bases remained unmatched. The germline V gene encodes CDR1 SGHTA and CDR2 FQGNSA. The CDR3 sequence: CASTLSRTGGGETQYF. The CDR3 bases are TGTGCCAGCACCCTTAGTAGGACAGGGGGAGGAGAGACCCAGTACTTC.

J is TRBJ1-1 and V is TRBV6-1; D is unclear. Between the trimmed V and J ends, which lost 8 bases and 3 bases, there was a span of 13 bases. The germline gives CDR1 MNHNS, CDR2 SASEGT. This CDR3 region has 13 residues. The CDR3 here is CASRLARDTEAFF. DNA for the CDR3: TGTGCCAGCCGCCTGGCCCGTGACACTGAAGCTTTCTTT.

This chain connects TRBV19 to TRBJ1-6, with 8 nucleotides matching TRBD1. Losses at the gene ends were 5 bases for V and 8 bases for J; bases not matched to a gene: 8. The germline gives CDR1 LNHDA, CDR2 SQIVND (reference sequence). There are 15 residues in the CDR3. The CDR3 reads CASSSTTGADSPLHF. Here the CDR3 DNA reads TGTGCCAGTAGTTCTACGACAGGGGCGGATTCACCCCTCCACTTT.